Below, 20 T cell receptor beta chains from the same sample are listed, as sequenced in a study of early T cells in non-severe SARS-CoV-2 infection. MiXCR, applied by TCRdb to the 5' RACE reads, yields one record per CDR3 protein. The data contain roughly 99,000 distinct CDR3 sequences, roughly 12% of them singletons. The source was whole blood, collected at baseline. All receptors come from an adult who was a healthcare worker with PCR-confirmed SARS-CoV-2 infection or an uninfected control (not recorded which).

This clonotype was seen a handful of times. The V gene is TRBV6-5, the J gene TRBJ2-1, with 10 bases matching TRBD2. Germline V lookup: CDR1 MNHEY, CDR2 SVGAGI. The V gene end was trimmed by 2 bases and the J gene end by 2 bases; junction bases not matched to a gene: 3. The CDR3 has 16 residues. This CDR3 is CASSYGSGGAYNEQFF. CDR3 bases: TGTGCCAGCAGTTACGGAAGCGGGGGGGCCTACAATGAGCAGTTCTTC.

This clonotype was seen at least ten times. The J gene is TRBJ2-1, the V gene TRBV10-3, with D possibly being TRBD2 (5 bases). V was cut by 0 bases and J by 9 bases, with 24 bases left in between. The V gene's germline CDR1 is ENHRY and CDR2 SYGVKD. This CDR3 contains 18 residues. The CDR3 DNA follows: TGTGCCATCAGTGAGTCGAACGGGGATTGGGCGGCGGTAGGTGAGCAGTTCTTC. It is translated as CAISESNGDWAAVGEQFF.

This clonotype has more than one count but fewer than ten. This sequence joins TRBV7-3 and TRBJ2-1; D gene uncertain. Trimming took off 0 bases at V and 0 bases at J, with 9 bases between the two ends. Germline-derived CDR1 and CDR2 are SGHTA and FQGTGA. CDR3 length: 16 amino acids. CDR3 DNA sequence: TGTGCCAGCAGCTTAACCGCGGAAAGCTCCTACAATGAGCAGTTCTTC. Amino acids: CASSLTAESSYNEQFF.

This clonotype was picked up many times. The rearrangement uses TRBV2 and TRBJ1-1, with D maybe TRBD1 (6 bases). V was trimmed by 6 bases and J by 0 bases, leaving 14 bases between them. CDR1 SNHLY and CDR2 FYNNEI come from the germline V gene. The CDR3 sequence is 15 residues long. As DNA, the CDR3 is TGTGCCAGCAGATACAGGGCGGGGATGAACACTGAAGCTTTCTTT. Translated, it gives CASRYRAGMNTEAFF.

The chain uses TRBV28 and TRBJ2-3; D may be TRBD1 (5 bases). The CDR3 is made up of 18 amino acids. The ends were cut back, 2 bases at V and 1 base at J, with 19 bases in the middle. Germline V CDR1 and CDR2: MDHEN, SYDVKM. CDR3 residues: CASSLIAGKVGGTDTQYF. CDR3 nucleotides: TGTGCCAGCAGTTTAATTGCAGGGAAGGTTGGAGGCACAGATACGCAGTATTTT.

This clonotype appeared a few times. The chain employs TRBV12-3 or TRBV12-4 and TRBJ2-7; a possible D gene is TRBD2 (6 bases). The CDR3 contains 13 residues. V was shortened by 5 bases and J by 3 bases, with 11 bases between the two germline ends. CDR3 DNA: TGTGCCAGCAGTCTCCGGCGGGGCTACGAGCAGTACTTC. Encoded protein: CASSLRRGYEQYF.

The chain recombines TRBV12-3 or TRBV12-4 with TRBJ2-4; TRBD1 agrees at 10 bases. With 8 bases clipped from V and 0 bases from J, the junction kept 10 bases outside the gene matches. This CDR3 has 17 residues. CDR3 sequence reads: CASGPGTGALAKNIQYF. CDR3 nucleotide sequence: TGTGCCAGCGGACCCGGGACAGGGGCGCTAGCCAAAAACATTCAGTACTTC.

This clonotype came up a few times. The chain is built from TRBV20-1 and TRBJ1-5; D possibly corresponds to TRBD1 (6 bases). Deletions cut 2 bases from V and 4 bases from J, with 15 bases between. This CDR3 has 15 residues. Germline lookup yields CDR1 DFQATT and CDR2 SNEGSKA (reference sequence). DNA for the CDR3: TGCAGTGCTAGACCCGCCGGACAGCAAAATCAGCCCCAGCATTTT. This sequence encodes CSARPAGQQNQPQHF.

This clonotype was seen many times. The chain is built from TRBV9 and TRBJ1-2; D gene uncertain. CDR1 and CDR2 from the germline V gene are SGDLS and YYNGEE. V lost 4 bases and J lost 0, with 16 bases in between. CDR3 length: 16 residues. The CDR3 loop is CASSLSGLGTNYGYTF. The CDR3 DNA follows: TGTGCCAGCAGCCTCTCAGGTCTCGGCACTAACTATGGCTACACCTTC.

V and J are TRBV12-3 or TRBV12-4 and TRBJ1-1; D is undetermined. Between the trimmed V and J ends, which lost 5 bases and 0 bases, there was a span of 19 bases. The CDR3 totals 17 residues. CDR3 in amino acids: CASSAQLTGRMNTEAFF. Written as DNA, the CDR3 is TGTGCCAGCAGTGCCCAACTCACGGGGAGGATGAACACTGAAGCTTTCTTT.

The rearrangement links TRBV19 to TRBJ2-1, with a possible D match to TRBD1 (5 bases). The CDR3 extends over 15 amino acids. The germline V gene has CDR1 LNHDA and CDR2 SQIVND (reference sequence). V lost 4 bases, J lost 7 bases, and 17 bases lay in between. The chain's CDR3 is CASSTIQGVVNEQFF. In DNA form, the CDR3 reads TGTGCCAGTAGTACCATACAAGGGGTGGTGAATGAGCAGTTCTTC.

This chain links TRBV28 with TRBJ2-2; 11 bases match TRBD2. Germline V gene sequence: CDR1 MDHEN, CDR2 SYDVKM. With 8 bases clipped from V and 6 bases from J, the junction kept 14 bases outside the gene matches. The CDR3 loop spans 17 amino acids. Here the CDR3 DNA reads TGTGCCAGCCTCGGGCCTAGCGGGGGGACCGGAGCCGGGGAGCTGTTTTTT. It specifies CASLGPSGGTGAGELFF.

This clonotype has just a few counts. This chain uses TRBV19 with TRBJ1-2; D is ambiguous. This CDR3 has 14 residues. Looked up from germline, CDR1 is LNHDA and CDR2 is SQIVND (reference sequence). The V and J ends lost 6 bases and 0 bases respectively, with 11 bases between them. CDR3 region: CASRDRETNYGYTF. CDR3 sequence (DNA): TGTGCCAGTAGGGACCGGGAGACTAACTATGGCTACACCTTC.

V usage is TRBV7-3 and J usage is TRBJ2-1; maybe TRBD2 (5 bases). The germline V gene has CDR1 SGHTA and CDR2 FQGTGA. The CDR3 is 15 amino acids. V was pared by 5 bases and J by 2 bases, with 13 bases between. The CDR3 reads CASSPGLYAYNEQFF. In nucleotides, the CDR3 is TGTGCCAGCAGCCCGGGGTTATACGCCTACAATGAGCAGTTCTTC.

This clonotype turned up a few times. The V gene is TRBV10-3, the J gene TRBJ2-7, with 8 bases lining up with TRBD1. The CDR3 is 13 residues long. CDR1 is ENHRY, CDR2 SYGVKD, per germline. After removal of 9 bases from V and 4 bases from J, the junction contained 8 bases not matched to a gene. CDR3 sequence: CAITRGLTYEQYF. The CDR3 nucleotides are TGTGCCATTACCAGGGGGCTAACTTACGAGCAGTACTTC.

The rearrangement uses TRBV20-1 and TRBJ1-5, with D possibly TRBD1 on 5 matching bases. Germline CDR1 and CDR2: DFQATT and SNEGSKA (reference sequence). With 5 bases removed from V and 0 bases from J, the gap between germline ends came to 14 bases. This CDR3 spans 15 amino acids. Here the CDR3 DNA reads TGCAGTGCTGAAACAGGAGTTAATAGCAATCAGCCCCAGCATTTT. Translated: CSAETGVNSNQPQHF.

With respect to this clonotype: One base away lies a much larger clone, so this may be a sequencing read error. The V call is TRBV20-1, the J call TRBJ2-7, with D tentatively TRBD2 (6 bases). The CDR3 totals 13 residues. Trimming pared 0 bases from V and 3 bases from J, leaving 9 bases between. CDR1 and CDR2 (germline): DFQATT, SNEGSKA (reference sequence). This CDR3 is CSAREGGNYEQYF. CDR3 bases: TGCAGTGCTAGAGAGGGGGGAAACTACGAGCAGTACTTC.

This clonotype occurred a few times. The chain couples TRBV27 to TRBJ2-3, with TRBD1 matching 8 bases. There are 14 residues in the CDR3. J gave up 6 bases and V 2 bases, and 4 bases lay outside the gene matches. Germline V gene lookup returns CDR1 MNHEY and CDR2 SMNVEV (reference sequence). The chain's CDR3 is CASSLAGGWDTQYF. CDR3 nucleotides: TGTGCCAGCAGTTTAGCAGGGGGCTGGGATACGCAGTATTTT.

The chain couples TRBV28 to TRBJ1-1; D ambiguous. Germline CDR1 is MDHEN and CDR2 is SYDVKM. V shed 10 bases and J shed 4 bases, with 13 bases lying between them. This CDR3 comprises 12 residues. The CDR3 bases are TGTGCCATATCCTGGAAGGGCACTGAAGCTTTCTTT. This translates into CAISWKGTEAFF.

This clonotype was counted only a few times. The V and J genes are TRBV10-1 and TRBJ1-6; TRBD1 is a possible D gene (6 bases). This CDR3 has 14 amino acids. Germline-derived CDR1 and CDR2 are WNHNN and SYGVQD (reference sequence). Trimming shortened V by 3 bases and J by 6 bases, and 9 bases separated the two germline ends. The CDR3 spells CASSDGTLNSPLHF. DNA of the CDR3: TGCGCCAGCAGTGACGGGACACTTAATTCACCCCTCCACTTT.